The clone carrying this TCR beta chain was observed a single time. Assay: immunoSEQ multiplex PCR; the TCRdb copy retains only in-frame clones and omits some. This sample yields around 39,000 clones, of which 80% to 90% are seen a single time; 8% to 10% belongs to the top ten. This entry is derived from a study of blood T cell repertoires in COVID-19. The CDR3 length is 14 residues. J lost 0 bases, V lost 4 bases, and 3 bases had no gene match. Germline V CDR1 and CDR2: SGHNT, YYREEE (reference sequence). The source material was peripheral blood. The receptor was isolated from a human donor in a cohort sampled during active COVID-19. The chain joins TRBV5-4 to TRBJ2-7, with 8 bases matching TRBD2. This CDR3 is CASSVAGSSYEQYF. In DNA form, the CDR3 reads TGTGCCAGCAGCGTAGCGGGAAGCTCCTACGAGCAGTACTTC.